The TCR beta chain described here comes from a study of blood T cell repertoires in COVID-19. How the authors handled the data: Estimation of nucleated cell counts was performed using reference gene primer amplification. Profiled with immunoSEQ multiplex PCR; TCRdb holds only in-frame clones, not every one. The D gene and trimming were derived from the DNA, and the V and J assignments and clone size from that table. The sample has roughly 100,000 clones; 78% are singletons. The CDR3 contains 17 residues. V was trimmed by 1 base and J by 2 bases, leaving 16 bases between them. Germline assignment: CDR1 SGHTA and CDR2 FQGNSA.

The specimen sequenced was peripheral blood. The clonotype was recovered from a man between 60 and 75 years old with active or convalescent COVID-19. This chain uses TRBV7-2 with TRBJ2-3; tentatively, D is TRBD2 (6 bases). Written as DNA, the CDR3 is TGTGCCAGCAGCTTAGGGCGGGGTGGCTTTCTCACAGATACGCAGTATTTT. Its translation: CASSLGRGGFLTDTQYF.